The 20 T cell receptor beta chains below come from one sample, sequenced in a study of blood T cell repertoires in COVID-19. Libraries were prepared by immunoSEQ multiplex PCR; TCRdb keeps only in-frame clonotypes and omits some of them. Of roughly 100,000 clones listed, around 88% are singletons. The sample taken for sequencing was peripheral blood. These TCRs come from a human donor in a cohort sampled during active COVID-19.

The CDR3 nucleotides are TGTGCCAGCAGTGAATCCGACCCCATCCGGTGGAGCTCCTATAATTCACCCCTCCACTTT. As protein: CASSESDPIRWSSYNSPLHF. The J gene is TRBJ1-6, the V gene TRBV6-1; D is unclear. Trimming pared 2 bases from V and 0 bases from J, leaving 20 bases between. This CDR3 is built from 20 residues. CDR1 and CDR2 from the germline V gene are MNHNS and SASEGT.

The chain uses TRBV19 and TRBJ1-2, with 8 nucleotides matching TRBD1. Germline CDR1 and CDR2: LNHDA and SQIVND (reference sequence). The CDR3 loop spans 14 amino acids. V lost 8 bases, J lost 5 bases, and 10 bases stayed unmatched. The CDR3 DNA sequence: TGTGCCAGTGATCCAGGGGGCGCTGGGTATGGCTACACCTTC. The encoded protein is CASDPGGAGYGYTF. Full variable domain (rest looked up from reference TRBV19 and TRBJ1-2): DGGITQSPKYLFRKEGQNVTLSCEQNLNHDAMYWYRQDPGQGLRLIYYSQIVNDFQKGDIAEGYSVSREKKESFPLTVTSAQKNPTAFYLCASDPGGAGYGYTFGSGTRLTVV.

The chain recombines TRBV7-9 with TRBJ1-3; D gene uncertain. Germline V lookup: CDR1 SEHNR, CDR2 FQNEAQ (reference sequence). This CDR3 comprises 15 residues. V gave up 1 base and J gave up 4 bases, with 11 bases separating them. CDR3 region: CASSLESGEGNTIYF. The CDR3 DNA reads TGTGCCAGCAGCTTAGAGTCCGGGGAAGGAAACACCATATATTTT.

The chain is built from TRBV20-1 and TRBJ2-7; unclear D gene. V shed 3 bases and J shed 2 bases, with 5 bases lying between them. This CDR3 is 11 amino acids long. Germline CDR1 DFQATT, CDR2 SNEGSKA (reference sequence). CDR3 DNA sequence: TGCAGTGCTAGGAGGCCCTACGAGCAGTACTTC. Protein: CSARRPYEQYF.

The chain is built from TRBV14 and TRBJ1-4; D gene unclear. V dropped 4 bases and J dropped 7 bases, with 16 bases sitting between them. The CDR3 spans 15 residues. Germline V gene data show CDR1 as SGHDN and CDR2 as FVKESK. The CDR3 sequence: CASSLRHNNGEKLFF. The CDR3, as DNA: TGTGCCAGCAGCCTAAGACACAATAATGGTGAAAAACTGTTTTTT. Full variable domain (remainder filled in from reference TRBV14 and TRBJ1-4): EAGVTQFPSHSVIEKGQTVTLRCDPISGHDNLYWYRRVMGKEIKFLLHFVKESKQDESGMPNNRFLAERTGGTYSTLKVQPAELEDSGVYFCASSLRHNNGEKLFFGSGTQLSVL.

The J gene is TRBJ1-5, the V gene TRBV5-1; D is possibly TRBD1 (5 bases). Germline lookup yields CDR1 SGHRS and CDR2 YFSETQ. The CDR3 consists of 16 residues. V was cut by 5 bases and J by 1 base, with 16 bases left in between. CDR3 amino acids: CASRPDPGGSNQPQHF. CDR3 coding DNA: TGCGCCAGCAGACCAGATCCCGGGGGGAGCAATCAGCCCCAGCATTTT.

The gene calls are TRBV19 and TRBJ2-7; 7 bases map to TRBD1. Trimming removed 9 bases from V and 3 bases from J; junction bases left unmatched: 5. The CDR3 is 12 residues long. Germline V gives CDR1 LNHDA, CDR2 SQIVND (reference sequence). This chain's CDR3 is CASGTARYEQYF. As DNA, the CDR3 is TGTGCCAGCGGGACAGCTCGCTACGAGCAGTACTTC.

The gene calls are TRBV11-2 and TRBJ2-2, with TRBD2 identical over 14 bases. After removal of 5 bases from V and 5 bases from J, the junction contained 4 bases not matched to a gene. The CDR3 runs to 16 residues. Germline CDR1 reads SGHAT; CDR2 reads FQNNGV. The chain's CDR3 is CASSPRTSGRTGELFF. The CDR3 DNA sequence: TGTGCCAGCAGCCCGAGGACTAGCGGGAGGACCGGGGAGCTGTTTTTT.

V and J are TRBV9 and TRBJ1-3; D perhaps matches TRBD1 (5 bases). The CDR3 extends over 15 amino acids. In germline, CDR1 is SGDLS, CDR2 YYNGEE. Deletions cut 4 bases from V and 0 bases from J, with 11 bases between. The CDR3 bases are TGTGCCAGCAGCACGACAGCCCCCTCTGGAAACACCATATATTTT. Residues: CASSTTAPSGNTIYF.

The chain carries TRBV5-1 and TRBJ1-1, with a tentative D call TRBD1 (6 bases). Per the germline V gene, CDR1 is SGHRS and CDR2 is YFSETQ. The CDR3 is made up of 16 amino acids. V lost 2 bases and J 1 base, leaving 15 bases between the germline ends. This CDR3 reads CASSLGGGLENTEAFF. CDR3 bases: TGCGCCAGCAGCTTAGGGGGTGGATTAGAGAACACTGAAGCTTTCTTT.

The CDR3 DNA sequence: TGTGCCAGCAGCGTAGCGAACTCTAACTATGGCTACACCTTC. It is translated as CASSVANSNYGYTF. The rearrangement uses TRBV9 and TRBJ1-2; no firm D call. Trimming shortened V by 0 bases and J by 0 bases, and 6 bases separated the two germline ends. The CDR3 runs to 14 residues. CDR1 is SGDLS and CDR2 is YYNGEE in the germline V gene. The whole variable domain, filled in from reference TRBV9 and TRBJ1-2, reads DSGVTQTPKHLITATGQRVTLRCSPRSGDLSVYWYQQSLDQGLQFLIQYYNGEERAKGNILERFSAQQFPDLHSELNLSSLELGDSALYFCASSVANSNYGYTFGSGTRLTVV.

The rearrangement uses TRBV7-9 and TRBJ2-3; D is ambiguous. This CDR3 spans 12 amino acids. Germline V gives CDR1 SEHNR, CDR2 FQNEAQ (reference sequence). Trimming pared 1 base from V and 6 bases from J, leaving 5 bases between. The CDR3 DNA follows: TGTGCCAGCAGCTTAGTATCGGATACGCAGTATTTT. Protein sequence: CASSLVSDTQYF.

This chain joins TRBV7-3 and TRBJ1-1, with D possibly TRBD1 on 5 matching bases. The CDR3 runs 14 residues. The germline V gene has CDR1 SGHTA and CDR2 FQGTGA. Trimming took off 0 bases at V and 4 bases at J, with 9 bases between the two ends. The CDR3 spells CASSLTPGGTEAFF. DNA for the CDR3: TGTGCCAGCAGCTTAACCCCCGGGGGCACTGAAGCTTTCTTT.

The genes are TRBV6-4 and TRBJ2-3; 7 bases are shared with TRBD2. CDR3 length: 14 residues. Looked up from germline, CDR1 is MRHNA and CDR2 is SNTAGT. J lost 4 bases, V lost 3 bases, and 4 bases had no gene match. The CDR3, as DNA: TGTGCCAGCAGTGAATCCAGCGGGGCAGATACGCAGTATTTT. Amino acids: CASSESSGADTQYF.

V is TRBV30 and J is TRBJ1-1; D gene ambiguous. CDR1 is GTSNPN and CDR2 is SVGIG in the germline V gene (reference sequence). The CDR3 runs to 11 residues. V lost 3 bases and J lost 8, with 10 bases in between. The CDR3 nucleotides read TGTGCCTGGAGCCCCAGATCCGAAGCTTTCTTT. Its protein product is CAWSPRSEAFF.

The V and J genes are TRBV11-2 and TRBJ1-2; 8 bases map to TRBD1. This CDR3 region has 19 residues. CDR1 is SGHAT and CDR2 is FQNNGV in the germline V gene. The junction had 15 bases not matched to a gene; V was cut back by 1 base and J by 2 bases. In DNA, the CDR3 is TGTGCCAGCAGCTTAGGGGACAGGTTCCGGCCCTTCCCAAACTATGGCTACACCTTC. Translation gives CASSLGDRFRPFPNYGYTF.

The chain couples TRBV5-1 to TRBJ2-1; no reliable D call. The V end lost 1 base, the J end lost 0 bases, and 11 bases lay between the germline ends. CDR1 and CDR2 from the germline V gene are SGHRS and YFSETQ. The CDR3 has 16 residues. For the CDR3, the DNA is TGCGCCAGCAGCTTGAGGCTAGAATACTCCTACAATGAGCAGTTCTTC. The encoded protein is CASSLRLEYSYNEQFF. Combining the CDR3 with reference TRBV5-1 and TRBJ2-1 gives the whole variable domain KAGVTQTPRYLIKTRGQQVTLSCSPISGHRSVSWYQQTPGQGLQFLFEYFSETQRNKGNFPGRFSGRQFSNSRSEMNVSTLELGDSALYLCASSLRLEYSYNEQFFGPGTRLTVL.

The chain couples TRBV9 to TRBJ1-1; TRBD1 matches at 7 bases. CDR3 length equals 14 residues. The J segment lost 3 bases and the V segment lost 1 base, leaving 3 bases of the junction unmatched. Germline assignment: CDR1 SGDLS and CDR2 YYNGEE. CDR3 DNA: TGTGCCAGCAGCGTATATGACAGGGACACTGAAGCTTTCTTT. Its translation: CASSVYDRDTEAFF.

This chain joins TRBV6-5 and TRBJ1-2; 8 positions match TRBD1. This CDR3 contains 12 residues. With V trimmed by 8 bases and J by 7 bases, 6 bases remained unmatched. Germline lookup yields CDR1 MNHEY and CDR2 SVGAGI. The CDR3 DNA reads as TGTGCCAGCCGGCGACAGGGGATTGGCTACACCTTC. Translating it yields CASRRQGIGYTF.

The chain has TRBV7-2 and TRBJ1-2; D is uncertain. V dropped 2 bases and J dropped 7 bases, with 11 bases sitting between them. Germline V gives CDR1 SGHTA, CDR2 FQGNSA. This CDR3 contains 13 residues. The CDR3 is CASSLSGERGYTF. The CDR3 DNA reads TGTGCCAGCAGCTTAAGTGGGGAGCGTGGCTACACCTTC. The whole variable domain, filled in from reference TRBV7-2 and TRBJ1-2, reads GAGVSQSPSNKVTEKGKDVELRCDPISGHTALYWYRQSLGQGLEFLIYFQGNSAPDKSGLPSDRFSAERTGGSVSTLTIQRTQQEDSAVYLCASSLSGERGYTFGSGTRLTVV.